This T cell receptor (beta chain) stems from a study of early T cells in non-severe SARS-CoV-2 infection. The CDR3 consists of 12 residues. The V end lost 3 bases, the J end lost 7 bases, and 10 bases lay between the germline ends. Germline V lookup: CDR1 WNHNN, CDR2 SYGVQD (reference sequence). The TCR library protocol attached unique molecular identifiers to the individual cDNA molecules. TCRdb independently ran MiXCR on the 5' RACE reads; one entry per CDR3 protein. In the table there are 45,000 to 60,000 distinct CDR3 sequences, 8.7% of which are singletons. The TCR was taken from an adult who was a healthcare worker with PCR-confirmed SARS-CoV-2 infection or an uninfected control (not recorded which). Sequencing used whole blood, obtained at baseline. The rearrangement links TRBV10-1 to TRBJ2-7, with unresolved D. The CDR3 region has the DNA TGCGCCAGCAGTGACCCCCTCGGGGAGCAGTACTTC. Amino acids: CASSDPLGEQYF.